A selection of T cell receptor beta chains follows, all from one sample in a study of T cell responses to AZD1222 COVID-19 vaccine. The assay was immunoSEQ multiplex PCR, and TCRdb's table has in-frame clones only and misses some. Among more than 100,000 clones, about nine tenths were seen once, and the ten largest hold approximately 8%. The material was peripheral blood, obtained on day 0 of AZD1222 vaccination. These receptors originate from an adult in good health. CDR3s include the opening cysteine and the closing phenylalanine or tryptophan. Fields, in order: CDR3 DNA, CDR3 protein, V gene, D gene, CDR3 length, J gene, clone size. A D gene is named only where the DNA matches it firmly. Clone sizes are given selectively: once, few, many, or a class where the clone is expanded.

CDR3nt: TGTGCCAGCAGCTGGAACACCGGGGAGCTGTTTTTT
CDR3aa: CASSWNTGELFF
v_gene: TRBV7-9
d_gene: -
len: 12
j_gene: TRBJ2-2
abundance: -

CDR3nt: TGTGCCAGCAGAAGGGGATCAGGAAACACCATATATTTT
CDR3aa: CASRRGSGNTIYF
v_gene: TRBV6-5
d_gene: -
len: 13
j_gene: TRBJ1-3
abundance: -

CDR3nt: TGTGCCACCAGTGATTTGGGACAGGGTTTGGAAAAACTGTTTTTT
CDR3aa: CATSDLGQGLEKLFF
v_gene: TRBV24-1
d_gene: TRBD1
len: 15
j_gene: TRBJ1-4
abundance: -

CDR3nt: TGCAGCGTTGGCCCATCCACTGAAGCTTTCTTT
CDR3aa: CSVGPSTEAFF
v_gene: TRBV29-1
d_gene: -
len: 11
j_gene: TRBJ1-1
abundance: -

CDR3nt: TGTGCCAGCAGTTACGGCCCAGGGACCGGTTCGGGGGAGCAGTACTTC
CDR3aa: CASSYGPGTGSGEQYF
v_gene: TRBV6-2/TRBV6-3
d_gene: -
len: 16
j_gene: TRBJ2-7
abundance: -

CDR3nt: TGTGCCAGCAGGGACAGCTCCTACGAGCAGTACTTC
CDR3aa: CASRDSSYEQYF
v_gene: TRBV27
d_gene: -
len: 12
j_gene: TRBJ2-7
abundance: once

CDR3nt: TGTGCCAGTACCAAGGACAGGGCGAACTATGGCTACACCTTC
CDR3aa: CASTKDRANYGYTF
v_gene: TRBV19
d_gene: TRBD1
len: 14
j_gene: TRBJ1-2
abundance: -

CDR3nt: TGTGCCTGGGACCGGGACAGGGGTTACAATGAGCAGTTCTTC
CDR3aa: CAWDRDRGYNEQFF
v_gene: TRBV30
d_gene: TRBD1
len: 14
j_gene: TRBJ2-1
abundance: -

CDR3nt: TGTGCCAGCGGCCTGGGACAGGGGGTCTATGGCTACACCTTC
CDR3aa: CASGLGQGVYGYTF
v_gene: TRBV6-6
d_gene: TRBD1
len: 14
j_gene: TRBJ1-2
abundance: -

CDR3nt: TGTGCCAGCAGCCAAGAACGGATTCACAATGAGCAGTTCTTC
CDR3aa: CASSQERIHNEQFF
v_gene: TRBV14
d_gene: -
len: 14
j_gene: TRBJ2-1
abundance: -

CDR3nt: TGCGCCAGCAGGAACAGTCCACAAGAGACCCAGTACTTC
CDR3aa: CASRNSPQETQYF
v_gene: TRBV5-1
d_gene: -
len: 13
j_gene: TRBJ2-5
abundance: -

CDR3nt: TGTGCCAGTAGTATTCAGGGGCCTAACACCGGGGAGCTGTTTTTT
CDR3aa: CASSIQGPNTGELFF
v_gene: TRBV19
d_gene: -
len: 15
j_gene: TRBJ2-2
abundance: few

CDR3nt: TGTGCCACCAGGACCCACCGGGGCCCTACGCGGGGGGCCAGACAGCCCCAGCATTTT
CDR3aa: CATRTHRGPTRGARQPQHF
v_gene: TRBV24-1
d_gene: -
len: 19
j_gene: TRBJ1-5
abundance: -

CDR3nt: TGTGCCAGCAGTGAAGCGCTTAGCGGGAGGGCCTTGTACAATGAGCAGTTCTTC
CDR3aa: CASSEALSGRALYNEQFF
v_gene: TRBV2
d_gene: TRBD2
len: 18
j_gene: TRBJ2-1
abundance: -

CDR3nt: TGTGCCAGCAGCCCAGGGAATGAGCAGTTCTTC
CDR3aa: CASSPGNEQFF
v_gene: TRBV3-1/TRBV3-2
d_gene: -
len: 11
j_gene: TRBJ2-1
abundance: -

CDR3nt: TGTGCCAGCAGGTGGACAGGGGCCAAAAACATTCAGTACTTC
CDR3aa: CASRWTGAKNIQYF
v_gene: TRBV5-8
d_gene: TRBD1
len: 14
j_gene: TRBJ2-4
abundance: -

CDR3nt: TGTGCCAGCAGTCCCCACCCGACAGGGACCCCCTCCAATGAGCAGTTCTTC
CDR3aa: CASSPHPTGTPSNEQFF
v_gene: TRBV28
d_gene: TRBD1
len: 17
j_gene: TRBJ2-1
abundance: -

CDR3nt: TGTGCCAGCAGTTACTCGAAGGGTACTTCTGACACTGAAGCTTTCTTT
CDR3aa: CASSYSKGTSDTEAFF
v_gene: TRBV6-2/TRBV6-3
d_gene: -
len: 16
j_gene: TRBJ1-1
abundance: -

CDR3nt: TGTGCCAGCTCATCGGAGGCTGGGAAGCGGGGTGCCCTCCACTTT
CDR3aa: CASSSEAGKRGALHF
v_gene: TRBV18
d_gene: -
len: 15
j_gene: TRBJ1-6
abundance: once

CDR3nt: TGTGCCAGTACCCCCTTGGGGAGAGACACCGGGGAGCTGTTTTTT
CDR3aa: CASTPLGRDTGELFF
v_gene: TRBV19
d_gene: -
len: 15
j_gene: TRBJ2-2
abundance: -

CDR3nt: TGTGCCAGCAGCTTAGTGGGCCGGCAGTACTTC
CDR3aa: CASSLVGRQYF
v_gene: TRBV11-3
d_gene: -
len: 11
j_gene: TRBJ2-7
abundance: few

CDR3nt: TGTGCCAGCAGCTTGAAGGATTACAATGAGCAGTTCTTC
CDR3aa: CASSLKDYNEQFF
v_gene: TRBV7-2
d_gene: -
len: 13
j_gene: TRBJ2-1
abundance: -

CDR3nt: TGTGCCACCAGCCCCCTATCAGGGGTTCAGCCCCAGCATTTT
CDR3aa: CATSPLSGVQPQHF
v_gene: TRBV15
d_gene: -
len: 14
j_gene: TRBJ1-5
abundance: few

CDR3nt: TGTGCCAGCAGCAATGAGTGGCCCCGGGAGAAAGAAGAAGAGACCCAGTACTTC
CDR3aa: CASSNEWPREKEEETQYF
v_gene: TRBV21-1
d_gene: -
len: 18
j_gene: TRBJ2-5
abundance: -

CDR3nt: TGTGCATGGGGGAGACAGGCGGACACTGAAGCTTTCTTT
CDR3aa: CAWGRQADTEAFF
v_gene: TRBV30
d_gene: -
len: 13
j_gene: TRBJ1-1
abundance: -

CDR3nt: TGTGCCAGCAGCCCCCATGGGGGGGGCAATCAGCCCCAGCATTTT
CDR3aa: CASSPHGGGNQPQHF
v_gene: TRBV28
d_gene: -
len: 15
j_gene: TRBJ1-5
abundance: -

CDR3nt: TGCAGCATAAGCGTGACAGGGGCCTATGGCTACACCTTC
CDR3aa: CSISVTGAYGYTF
v_gene: TRBV29-1
d_gene: TRBD1
len: 13
j_gene: TRBJ1-2
abundance: -

CDR3nt: TGTGCCAGCAGCCTCAGGAGCGGGAGTCGGAACGAGCAGTACTTC
CDR3aa: CASSLRSGSRNEQYF
v_gene: TRBV7-8
d_gene: TRBD2
len: 15
j_gene: TRBJ2-7
abundance: -

CDR3nt: TGTGCCAGCAGCCGAGACTCCTATGGCTACACCTTC
CDR3aa: CASSRDSYGYTF
v_gene: TRBV14
d_gene: -
len: 12
j_gene: TRBJ1-2
abundance: -

CDR3nt: TGTGCCATACAGGGGCGCAGCGCTGAAGCTTTCTTT
CDR3aa: CAIQGRSAEAFF
v_gene: TRBV12-3/TRBV12-4
d_gene: TRBD1
len: 12
j_gene: TRBJ1-1
abundance: -

CDR3nt: TGTGCCAGCAGCTTGATTGGGGGGCTGAACACTGAAGCTTTCTTT
CDR3aa: CASSLIGGLNTEAFF
v_gene: TRBV5-4
d_gene: -
len: 15
j_gene: TRBJ1-1
abundance: -

CDR3nt: TGTGCCAGCAGCGAAGCCGGGATTACACACTATGGCTACACCTTC
CDR3aa: CASSEAGITHYGYTF
v_gene: TRBV5-4
d_gene: -
len: 15
j_gene: TRBJ1-2
abundance: -

CDR3nt: TGTGCCAGCAGCCGGACGTATGAGCAGTTCTTC
CDR3aa: CASSRTYEQFF
v_gene: TRBV12-3/TRBV12-4
d_gene: -
len: 11
j_gene: TRBJ2-1
abundance: -

CDR3nt: TGTGCCAGCAGCCTCCCCGGGCTGAACACTGAAGCTTTCTTT
CDR3aa: CASSLPGLNTEAFF
v_gene: TRBV28
d_gene: -
len: 14
j_gene: TRBJ1-1
abundance: once

CDR3nt: TGTGCCAGCAGGGCCTTGGGACCGCGAGAAGCTTTCTTT
CDR3aa: CASRALGPREAFF
v_gene: TRBV28
d_gene: -
len: 13
j_gene: TRBJ1-1
abundance: -

CDR3nt: TGTGCCTGGACTGACCGGGACCTTCAGTACTTC
CDR3aa: CAWTDRDLQYF
v_gene: TRBV30
d_gene: -
len: 11
j_gene: TRBJ2-4
abundance: -

CDR3nt: TGTGCCAGCAGTGTGGGGTGGGAGATCAATCAGCCCCAGCATTTT
CDR3aa: CASSVGWEINQPQHF
v_gene: TRBV2
d_gene: -
len: 15
j_gene: TRBJ1-5
abundance: once

CDR3nt: TGTGCCAGCAGGGACGCGACAGGTGAAAAACTGTTTTTT
CDR3aa: CASRDATGEKLFF
v_gene: TRBV2
d_gene: -
len: 13
j_gene: TRBJ1-4
abundance: -

CDR3nt: TGCGCCAGCAGTGAGTCAGGGGACGCGAGAGAGACCCAGTACTTC
CDR3aa: CASSESGDARETQYF
v_gene: TRBV10-1
d_gene: -
len: 15
j_gene: TRBJ2-5
abundance: -

CDR3nt: TGTGCCAGCAGCAGGACCATAAACTACGAGCAGTACTTC
CDR3aa: CASSRTINYEQYF
v_gene: TRBV6-2/TRBV6-3
d_gene: -
len: 13
j_gene: TRBJ2-7
abundance: -

CDR3nt: TGTGCCAGCAGCAAAAATGAGACAGGGGGCTCAGACGAGCAGTACTTC
CDR3aa: CASSKNETGGSDEQYF
v_gene: TRBV21-1
d_gene: -
len: 16
j_gene: TRBJ2-7
abundance: -

CDR3nt: TGTGCCAGCAGCCTGGGGACAGGGCGCGAAAAACTGTTTTTT
CDR3aa: CASSLGTGREKLFF
v_gene: TRBV13
d_gene: TRBD1
len: 14
j_gene: TRBJ1-4
abundance: -

CDR3nt: TGTGCCAGCAGCAGCGGACAGTTAATGAACACTGAAGCTTTCTTT
CDR3aa: CASSSGQLMNTEAFF
v_gene: TRBV13
d_gene: -
len: 15
j_gene: TRBJ1-1
abundance: -

CDR3nt: TGTGCCAGCAGATTAGGGTTGGAGACCCAGTACTTC
CDR3aa: CASRLGLETQYF
v_gene: TRBV28
d_gene: -
len: 12
j_gene: TRBJ2-5
abundance: -